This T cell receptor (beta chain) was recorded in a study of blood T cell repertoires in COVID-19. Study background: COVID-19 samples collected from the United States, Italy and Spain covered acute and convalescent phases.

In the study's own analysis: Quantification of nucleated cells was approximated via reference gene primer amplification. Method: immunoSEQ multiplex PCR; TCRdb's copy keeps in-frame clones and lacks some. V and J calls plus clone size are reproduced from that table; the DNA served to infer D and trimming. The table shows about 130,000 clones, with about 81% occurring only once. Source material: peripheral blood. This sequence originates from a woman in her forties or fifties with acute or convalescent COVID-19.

This CDR3 reads CATRAGGETQYF. The CDR3 bases are TGTGCCACACGAGCGGGAGGTGAGACCCAGTACTTC. The chain uses TRBV12-3 or TRBV12-4 and TRBJ2-5; 9 positions agree with TRBD2. J was trimmed by 5 bases and V by 10 bases; bases with no gene match: 5. The CDR3 runs to 12 residues.